Listed below are T cell receptor beta chains from one sample, sequenced in a study of identical twins. TCRdb re-derived calls from the 5' RACE reads in MiXCR, one entry per CDR3 protein. The sample lists hundreds of thousands of distinct CDR3 sequences, under 8.5% occurring once. These data also formed part of another study, on yellow fever vaccine responses in identical twins.

What was sequenced was PBMCs. These receptors came from a young woman in good health. Each CDR3 is given with its conserved first and last residue. The D gene is left open where the match is weak. Some rows mark clone size as missing; the rest say once, few, many or name a class of expanded clone.

size | J | V | D | DNA | CDR3
- | TRBJ2-7 | TRBV4-1 | - | TGCGCCAGCAGCCCCCGGGGCGGAACTACCTACGAGCAGTACTTC | CASSPRGGTTYEQYF
many | TRBJ2-5 | TRBV10-3 | - | TGTGCCATCAGTGAATTCGGAGAGACCCAGTACTTC | CAISEFGETQYF
few | TRBJ2-3 | TRBV6-4 | TRBD2 | TGTGCCAGCAGCGTAACCGGGACTAGAGGCACAGATACGCAGTATTTT | CASSVTGTRGTDTQYF
many | TRBJ2-5 | TRBV20-1 | - | TGCAGTGCTAGGTACCATGTCAAGACTACCCAAGAGACCCAGTACTTC | CSARYHVKTTQETQYF
- | TRBJ1-2 | TRBV6-1 | - | TGTGCCAGCAGCCAGGCGATCGGTCGGGGAGCGCTCGACTATGGCTACACCTTC | CASSQAIGRGALDYGYTF
- | TRBJ1-2 | TRBV20-1 | - | TGCAGTGCTAGAGCGCAGGGTGTTAGCTACACCTTC | CSARAQGVSYTF
many | TRBJ1-3 | TRBV5-1 | - | TGCGCCAGCAGCTTGGGTCAGAAAGGAAACACCATATATTTT | CASSLGQKGNTIYF
- | TRBJ1-2 | TRBV27 | - | TGTGCCAGCAGTTTATCGGTTGCTCTGGGGTCTGGCTACACCTTC | CASSLSVALGSGYTF
- | TRBJ2-1 | TRBV6-5 | - | TGTGCCAGCAGTTTCCTCCGGGGGAGCTCCTACAATGAGCAGTTCTTC | CASSFLRGSSYNEQFF
few | TRBJ2-7 | TRBV9 | - | TGTGCCAGCAGCGTAGAGGCAGGGCCAGGGTACGAGCAGTACTTC | CASSVEAGPGYEQYF
few | TRBJ2-2 | TRBV6-4 | - | TGTGCCAGCAGTCTAAGATCGGACCGGACCGGGGAGCTGTTTTTT | CASSLRSDRTGELFF
many | TRBJ1-1 | TRBV19 | - | TGTGCCAGTAAAGTGTCGGGGGATAGCACTGAAGCTTTCTTT | CASKVSGDSTEAFF
few | TRBJ2-6 | TRBV6-2/TRBV6-3 | - | TGTGCCAGCACCAGGAGTGGATACGGCTTCTCTGGGGCCAACGTCCTGACTTTC | CASTRSGYGFSGANVLTF
many | TRBJ2-1 | TRBV5-1 | TRBD2 | TGCGCCAGCAGCCTGAGCGGGGGGGTAACTGAGCAGTTCTTC | CASSLSGGVTEQFF
- | TRBJ2-3 | TRBV12-3/TRBV12-4 | - | TGTGCCAGCAGCTCATACAGTAGTGGCACAGATACGCAGTATTTT | CASSSYSSGTDTQYF
many | TRBJ1-1 | TRBV27 | - | TGTGCCAGCAGTTCCCCGACAGTGAACACTGAAGCTTTCTTT | CASSSPTVNTEAFF
- | TRBJ2-5 | TRBV28 | - | TGTGCCAGCAGTTTTTCCCGACGGGCCCAGTACTTC | CASSFSRRAQYF
- | TRBJ1-2 | TRBV28 | TRBD1 | TGTGCCAGCAGTTCAGGGGGCGCCGGTGGCTACACCTTC | CASSSGGAGGYTF
- | TRBJ1-5 | TRBV29-1 | - | TGCAGCGTTGTTTCCGGAAATCAGCCCCAGCATTTT | CSVVSGNQPQHF
few | TRBJ2-3 | TRBV4-1 | TRBD2 | TGCGCCAGCAGCCGAGTCCCCCTAGCGGGGGCCCCAAAGCGCACAGATACGCAGTATTTT | CASSRVPLAGAPKRTDTQYF
few | TRBJ1-4 | TRBV3-1 | - | TGTGCCAGCAGCCAGGACGACCTTTTACTTAGGGAAAAACTGTTTTTT | CASSQDDLLLREKLFF
many | TRBJ2-1 | TRBV12-3/TRBV12-4 | - | TGTGCCAGCAGTTTTGGGGGGGCGCGTAGCGAGCAGTTCTTC | CASSFGGARSEQFF
few | TRBJ2-1 | TRBV12-3/TRBV12-4 | - | TGTGCCAGCACCGTACAGGGCGTACAGTTCTTC | CASTVQGVQFF
many | TRBJ1-5 | TRBV20-1 | TRBD1 | TGCAGTGCCCTCTTCAGGGACAGGAATGGGGTCAATCAGCCCCAGCATTTT | CSALFRDRNGVNQPQHF
many | TRBJ2-2 | TRBV24-1 | TRBD2 | TGTGCCACCAGTGAGGGACTAGAGACCGGGGAGCTGTTTTTT | CATSEGLETGELFF
- | TRBJ2-1 | TRBV5-1 | - | TGCGCCAGCAGCTTCGAGGGGCCTCCTAGGGATGAGCAGTTCTTC | CASSFEGPPRDEQFF
many | TRBJ2-4 | TRBV5-1 | - | TGCGCCAGCAGCTTGGGCAGACAGTTAGCCAAAAACATTCAGTACTTC | CASSLGRQLAKNIQYF
many | TRBJ2-5 | TRBV5-1 | - | TGCGCCAGCAGCTTAAGCAGGGAAGAGACCCAGTACTTC | CASSLSREETQYF
few | TRBJ2-2 | TRBV7-8 | - | TGTGCCAGCAGCTTTGTGGGCCCGAACACCGGGGAGCTGTTTTTT | CASSFVGPNTGELFF
few | TRBJ2-1 | TRBV5-1 | TRBD1 | TGCGCCAGCAGCTTGGTGGCAGGGGGTCTTAGTGAGCAGTTCTTC | CASSLVAGGLSEQFF
few | TRBJ2-5 | TRBV10-3 | TRBD1 | TGTGCCATCGCACAGGGGGATGTTTCCCAAGAGACCCAGTACTTC | CAIAQGDVSQETQYF
few | TRBJ2-1 | TRBV12-3/TRBV12-4 | TRBD2 | TGTGCCAGCAGTCTCGAACTAGCGGGGGGGCTAATCAATGAGCAGTTCTTC | CASSLELAGGLINEQFF
few | TRBJ2-1 | TRBV4-2 | TRBD2 | TGTGCCAGCAGCCCAGGGACTAGCGGGAGGGTAGATGAGCAGTTCTTC | CASSPGTSGRVDEQFF
few | TRBJ2-5 | TRBV28 | - | TGTGCCAGCAGGGGAAGGTGGGCCTCTGGGGAGACCCAGTACTTC | CASRGRWASGETQYF
- | TRBJ2-3 | TRBV19 | - | TGTGCCAGTAGTAATGGGTTCACAGATACGCAGTATTTT | CASSNGFTDTQYF
- | TRBJ2-1 | TRBV27 | TRBD2 | TGTGCCAGCAGTTCCCGGGACTACTATAACCTCTACAATGAGCAGTTCTTC | CASSSRDYYNLYNEQFF
- | TRBJ1-1 | TRBV28 | TRBD1 | TGTGCCAGCAGTTCTATAAGGGACAGACGGCTGGGAGTATCTGAAGCTTTCTTT | CASSSIRDRRLGVSEAFF
- | TRBJ2-7 | TRBV7-8 | TRBD1 | TGTGCCAGCAGCTCCATGACAGGGTGGGGCGAGCAGTACTTC | CASSSMTGWGEQYF
many | TRBJ1-1 | TRBV20-1 | - | TGCAGTGCTAGAGGTGGGGGCGGAATGGACACTGAAGCTTTCTTT | CSARGGGGMDTEAFF
many | TRBJ2-2 | TRBV20-1 | - | TGCAGTGCTAGTGGCAGGGTAGCCGGGGAGCTGTTTTTT | CSASGRVAGELFF
- | TRBJ2-1 | TRBV12-3/TRBV12-4 | TRBD1 | TGTGCCAGCAGTGCCCGGGACAGGGTCCGCAATGAGCAGTTCTTC | CASSARDRVRNEQFF
- | TRBJ2-7 | TRBV5-1 | TRBD2 | TGCGCCAGCAGTTTGGGTCTGGCGGGAGAGAGGGAGCAGTACTTC | CASSLGLAGEREQYF
few | TRBJ1-1 | TRBV20-1 | - | TGCAGTGCAGGGGACGGGGAAGCTTTCTTT | CSAGDGEAFF
- | TRBJ2-5 | TRBV4-1 | TRBD2 | TGCGCCAGCAGCCATCCTCCGGGACTAGCGGGAGTCGGAGAGGAGACCCAGTACTTC | CASSHPPGLAGVGEETQYF
few | TRBJ2-1 | TRBV6-5 | - | TGTGCCAGCAGTTACGAGCTAAGCGTGGACTCCTACAATGAGCAGTTCTTC | CASSYELSVDSYNEQFF
few | TRBJ2-7 | TRBV27 | - | TGTGCCAGCAGTTTCCAGGGGGGGGACTACGAGCAGTACTTC | CASSFQGGDYEQYF
few | TRBJ2-7 | TRBV6-5 | TRBD2 | TGTGCCAGCAGTTACACGGGGGGTTCCTACGAGCAGTACTTC | CASSYTGGSYEQYF
few | TRBJ2-2 | TRBV10-2 | - | TGCGCCAGCAGTGTGTTGGGGGGGAACACCGGGGAGCTGTTTTTT | CASSVLGGNTGELFF
- | TRBJ2-1 | TRBV20-1 | TRBD2 | TGCAGTGCTAGTGATAGCGGGGGCCGAGACAATGAGCAGTTCTTC | CSASDSGGRDNEQFF
- | TRBJ2-1 | TRBV20-1 | - | TGCAGTGCTAGAGGGACGAGAAACAATGAGCAGTTCTTC | CSARGTRNNEQFF
few | TRBJ2-1 | TRBV7-9 | - | TGTGCCAGCAGCTTAGGGGTGGGAAACAATGAGCAGTTCTTC | CASSLGVGNNEQFF
few | TRBJ1-2 | TRBV27 | TRBD1 | TGTGCCAGCAGTTTATTAGGGGGGACAGCGGGGGCGTATGGCTACACCTTC | CASSLLGGTAGAYGYTF
many | TRBJ2-3 | TRBV28 | - | TGTGCCAGCAGTATGTCTGCATATACGCAGTATTTT | CASSMSAYTQYF
- | TRBJ2-7 | TRBV20-1 | - | TGCAGTGCTAGGACTAACTACGAGCAGTACTTC | CSARTNYEQYF
- | TRBJ2-4 | TRBV14 | TRBD1 | TGTGCCAGCAGCCAAGAAGGGGACAGTTTAGCCAAAAACATTCAGTACTTC | CASSQEGDSLAKNIQYF